This is a list of T cell receptor beta chains from one sample in a study of technical replicates of blood from a few donors. Measured with immunoSEQ multiplex PCR; TCRdb has only the in-frame clones, and not every one. The sample yields 75,000 to 95,000 clones, approximately 94% seen once. Sequenced: T cells isolated from PBMCs. These TCRs come from a human donor in good health. The CDR3 runs from the conserved cysteine through the conserved F or W. Each record gives: clone size, J gene, V gene, D gene, CDR3 DNA, CDR3 protein. D genes are given only for firm matches. Clone size is stated in some rows and not others, as once, few, many or a class when expanded.

>NA|TRBJ2-1|TRBV25-1|NA
TGTGCCAGCAGTGAAGGGGGCGGCTCCTACAATGAGCAGTTCTTC
CASSEGGGSYNEQFF
>NA|TRBJ1-1|TRBV19|NA
TGTGCCAGTAGTACAGTCCCAGGGGCTGAAGCTTTCTTT
CASSTVPGAEAFF
>NA|TRBJ2-3|TRBV9|TRBD2
TGTGCCAGCAGCCCCGGACTAGGAATAAGTACAGATACGCAGTATTTT
CASSPGLGISTDTQYF
>NA|TRBJ2-7|TRBV11-2|NA
TGTGCCAGCGGAGGGCCCAGCTCCTACGAGCAGTACTTC
CASGGPSSYEQYF
>NA|TRBJ1-4|TRBV28|NA
TGTGCCAGCAGCCTAGTGATGGGGCAGGGTGCTGAAAAACTGTTTTTT
CASSLVMGQGAEKLFF
>NA|TRBJ2-7|TRBV9|TRBD2
TGTGCCAGCAGCGAGGGACTACCGGAATACTACGAGCAGTACTTC
CASSEGLPEYYEQYF
>NA|TRBJ2-3|TRBV19|NA
TGTGCCAGTAGTATCAGAATCACAGATACGCAGTATTTT
CASSIRITDTQYF
>once|TRBJ2-1|TRBV7-2|NA
TGTGCCAGCAGCTTGCGGCGGGTGACCTACAATGAGCAGTTCTTC
CASSLRRVTYNEQFF
>NA|TRBJ2-7|TRBV9|NA
TGTGCCAGCAGCGTAGACCCCACCGGAGGGTACGAGCAGTACTTC
CASSVDPTGGYEQYF
>NA|TRBJ1-4|TRBV2|TRBD1
TGTGCCAGAGGGACAGGGAGCGCGGAAAAACTGTTTTTT
CARGTGSAEKLFF